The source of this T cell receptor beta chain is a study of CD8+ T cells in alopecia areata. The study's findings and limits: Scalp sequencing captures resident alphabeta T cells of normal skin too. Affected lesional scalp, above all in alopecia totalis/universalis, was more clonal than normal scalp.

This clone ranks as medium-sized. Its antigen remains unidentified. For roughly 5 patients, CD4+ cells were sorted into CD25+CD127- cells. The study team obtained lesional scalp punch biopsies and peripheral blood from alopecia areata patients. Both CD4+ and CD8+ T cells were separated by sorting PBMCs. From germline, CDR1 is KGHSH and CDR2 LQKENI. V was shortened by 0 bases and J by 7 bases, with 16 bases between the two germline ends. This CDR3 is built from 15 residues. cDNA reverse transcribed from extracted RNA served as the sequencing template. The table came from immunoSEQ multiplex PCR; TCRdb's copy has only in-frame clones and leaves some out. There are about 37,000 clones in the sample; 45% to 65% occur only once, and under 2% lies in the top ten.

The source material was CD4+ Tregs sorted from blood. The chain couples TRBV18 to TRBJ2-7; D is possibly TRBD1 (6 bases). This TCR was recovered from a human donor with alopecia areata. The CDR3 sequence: CASSPPRTGTGEQYF. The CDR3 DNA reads TGTGCCAGCTCACCACCGAGAACAGGGACGGGGGAGCAGTACTTC.